This entry lists 23 T cell receptor beta chains sequenced from one sample in a study of shared clonotypes between healthy human individuals. Assay: immunoSEQ multiplex PCR; the TCRdb copy retains only in-frame clones and omits some. This sample carries around 1.9 million clones, about 94% of them seen once, and the ten largest clones take roughly 1.7%. Naive CD8 cells were CD45RO-negative, positively selected for CCR7, excluding terminally differentiated effector memory CD45RA+ cells. Sequences were obtained from naive CD8+ T cells from PBMCs. The source is a man aged 18 to 29 in good health. Some clones in this sample may be carry-over from other donors' samples.

This clone was detected a few times. An end of the junction does not agree with germline; a read error may underlie this. Other DNA sequences in the same sample also yield this CDR3. The chain carries TRBV7-9 and TRBJ1-1, with no clear D. Germline V gene lookup returns CDR1 SEHNR and CDR2 FQNEAQ (reference sequence). The CDR3 has 12 residues. CDR3 residues: CASSTANTEAFF. The CDR3 DNA reads TGCGCCAGCAGTACGGCGAACACTGAAGCTTTCTTT.

The V and J genes are TRBV25-1 and TRBJ1-2; 8 positions agree with TRBD1. The J segment lost 4 bases and the V segment lost 4 bases, leaving 11 bases of the junction unmatched. CDR3 length: 16 residues. Per the germline V gene, CDR1 is MGHDK and CDR2 is SYGVNS. The CDR3 coding sequence is TGTGCCAGCAGTGGAGTGATAGGACAGGGTGGCTATGGCTACACCTTC. Protein sequence: CASSGVIGQGGYGYTF.

This chain joins TRBV29-1 and TRBJ2-5; tentatively, D is TRBD1 or TRBD2 (5 bases each). Germline V lookup: CDR1 SQVTM, CDR2 ANQGSEA. V was shortened by 7 bases and J by 7 bases, with 16 bases between the two germline ends. CDR3 size: 12 residues. The CDR3 DNA sequence: TGCAGCGCCTGGGGGACCTCCGGGACCCAGTACTTC. Amino acid sequence: CSAWGTSGTQYF.

The gene calls are TRBV27 and TRBJ1-5; D gene unclear. Germline loops: CDR1 MNHEY, CDR2 SMNVEV (reference sequence). V lost 6 bases and J lost 0, with 6 bases in between. CDR3 size: 13 residues. The DNA for the CDR3 is TGTGCCAGCAGAGAAGCTAGCAATCAGCCCCAGCATTTT. This sequence encodes CASREASNQPQHF.

This clone was seen only once. The rearrangement links TRBV6-6 to TRBJ1-2; D is possibly TRBD1 (5 bases). The CDR3 has 15 residues. CDR1 MNHNY and CDR2 SVGAGI come from the germline V gene (reference sequence). V lost 8 bases and J 3 bases, leaving 19 bases between the germline ends. The CDR3 bases are TGTGCCAGCGGTAACCTAGGGGCAGGCGACTATGGCTACACCTTC. Its protein is CASGNLGAGDYGYTF.

CDR3 region: CASSPSGGRGRHEQYF. CDR3 DNA: TGTGCCAGCAGCCCCTCAGGGGGCAGGGGCCGACACGAGCAGTACTTC. The chain combines TRBV7-4 with TRBJ2-7, with 8 bases that match TRBD1. CDR1 SGHVT and CDR2 SQSDAQ come from the germline V gene. The CDR3 spans 16 residues. Trimming removed 5 bases from V and 5 bases from J; junction bases left unmatched: 14.

The CDR3: CASSISGSSYEQYF. The CDR3, as DNA: TGTGCCAGCAGCATCTCGGGGTCCTCCTACGAGCAGTACTTC. The chain combines TRBV4-2 with TRBJ2-7; D might be TRBD2 (5 bases). The CDR3 extends over 14 amino acids. Looked up from germline, CDR1 is LGHNA and CDR2 is YNFKEQ. Trimming removed 5 bases at V and 0 bases at J, with 11 bases between.

The V and J genes are TRBV7-8 and TRBJ1-4, with D unresolved. The germline CDR1 and CDR2 sequences are SGHVS and FQNEAQ. The CDR3 runs 15 residues. The ends were cut back, 4 bases at V and 6 bases at J, with 15 bases in the middle. CDR3 bases: TGTGCCAGCAGCTCCCGCACGAAGGCGGATGAAAAACTGTTTTTT. Amino acids: CASSSRTKADEKLFF. The whole variable domain, remainder taken from reference TRBV7-8 and TRBJ1-4, is GAGVSQSPRYKVAKRGQDVALRCDPISGHVSLFWYQQALGQGPEFLTYFQNEAQLDKSGLPSDRFFAERPEGSVSTLKIQRTQQEDSAVYLCASSSRTKADEKLFFGSGTQLSVL.

Note on this clone: This sample also contains other DNA sequences that code for the same CDR3. The chain has TRBV29-1 and TRBJ1-2; possibly TRBD1 for D (5 bases). Deletions cut 4 bases from V and 4 bases from J, with 10 bases between. CDR3 length: 12 amino acids. Germline loops: CDR1 SQVTM, CDR2 ANQGSEA. The CDR3, as DNA: TGCAGCGTTGTGGGGGGGGGCTATGGCTACACCTTC. Protein sequence: CSVVGGGYGYTF.

The J gene is TRBJ1-4, the V gene TRBV4-1; possibly TRBD1 for D (6 bases). This CDR3 has 15 amino acids. Germline CDR1 is MGHRA and CDR2 is YSYEKL. The V end lost 0 bases, the J end lost 6 bases, and 11 bases lay between the germline ends. The CDR3 DNA sequence: TGCGCCAGCAGCCAAGAACTGGGGACACATGAAAAACTGTTTTTT. It is translated as CASSQELGTHEKLFF.

The chain couples TRBV4-1 to TRBJ1-2; TRBD1 might be the D (6 bases). The length of the CDR3 is 14 residues. V was cut by 2 bases and J by 6 bases, with 13 bases left in between. Germline V gene lookup returns CDR1 MGHRA and CDR2 YSYEKL. The CDR3 sequence is CASSQTDRNDGYTF. The CDR3 nucleotides read TGCGCCAGCAGCCAAACCGACAGGAATGATGGCTACACCTTC.

The V gene is TRBV11-2, the J gene TRBJ2-1, with D uncertain. The CDR3 consists of 15 residues. Between the trimmed V and J ends, which lost 1 base and 7 bases, there was a span of 14 bases. CDR1 is SGHAT and CDR2 is FQNNGV in the germline V gene. The CDR3 spells CASSLVTSPWNEQFF. The CDR3 bases are TGTGCCAGCAGCTTAGTCACCTCTCCGTGGAATGAGCAGTTCTTC.

The genes are TRBV9 and TRBJ2-7, with D unresolved. The germline CDR1 and CDR2 sequences are SGDLS and YYNGEE. Trimming removed 4 bases from V and 2 bases from J, with 19 bases in between. CDR3 size: 16 residues. CDR3 residues: CASSPHGSVLTYEQYF. CDR3 DNA: TGTGCCAGCAGCCCGCACGGCTCGGTCCTTACCTACGAGCAGTACTTC. The complete variable domain, with remaining parts taken from reference TRBV9 and TRBJ2-7, reads DSGVTQTPKHLITATGQRVTLRCSPRSGDLSVYWYQQSLDQGLQFLIQYYNGEERAKGNILERFSAQQFPDLHSELNLSSLELGDSALYFCASSPHGSVLTYEQYFGPGTRLTVT.

This clone was observed once. This chain connects TRBV5-1 to TRBJ1-2; 8 nucleotides line up with TRBD1. Germline-derived CDR1 and CDR2 are SGHRS and YFSETQ. The V and J ends lost 0 bases and 7 bases, in that order; junction bases with no gene match: 17. The CDR3 has 18 amino acids. The CDR3 sequence: CASSLATGFTGGNGGYTF. CDR3 nucleotides: TGCGCCAGCAGCTTGGCCACGGGGTTCACAGGGGGGAACGGTGGCTACACCTTC. The variable domain in full, completed from reference TRBV5-1 and TRBJ1-2, reads KAGVTQTPRYLIKTRGQQVTLSCSPISGHRSVSWYQQTPGQGLQFLFEYFSETQRNKGNFPGRFSGRQFSNSRSEMNVSTLELGDSALYLCASSLATGFTGGNGGYTFGSGTRLTVV.

The V and J genes are TRBV27 and TRBJ2-3; a weak D match, TRBD2 (5 bases). The germline V and J ends were trimmed by 8 bases and 0 bases, with 18 bases remaining between them. Per the germline V gene, CDR1 is MNHEY and CDR2 is SMNVEV (reference sequence). The CDR3 is 16 residues long. The CDR3 region has the DNA TGTGCCAGCGGACTCCGGGGAAGTATAAGCACAGATACGCAGTATTTT. This codes for CASGLRGSISTDTQYF.

This clone was seen just once. This chain joins TRBV7-9 and TRBJ1-2; 10 bases are shared with TRBD1. Per germline, CDR1 SEHNR and CDR2 FQNEAQ (reference sequence). The CDR3 is made up of 16 amino acids. Trimming removed 5 bases from V and 4 bases from J; junction bases left unmatched: 10. CDR3 in amino acids: CASSPYGTGDSYGYTF. In DNA form, the CDR3 reads TGTGCCAGCAGCCCCTACGGGACAGGGGATTCCTATGGCTACACCTTC.

The CDR3 here is CASRSPGLAAYEQYF. The CDR3 region has the DNA TGTGCCAGCAGATCGCCGGGACTAGCGGCCTACGAGCAGTACTTC. This sequence joins TRBV6-6 and TRBJ2-7; 11 nucleotides agree with TRBD2. CDR1 and CDR2 (germline): MNHNY, SVGAGI (reference sequence). V lost 6 bases and J lost 2; bases outside the gene matches: 6. The CDR3 spans 15 residues.

The table lists this clone with a count of one. V gene TRBV9 combines with J gene TRBJ1-2, with D perhaps matching TRBD1 (5 bases). The CDR3 contains 16 residues. Looked up from germline, CDR1 is SGDLS and CDR2 is YYNGEE. V lost 3 bases and J 5 bases, leaving 20 bases between the germline ends. This CDR3 is CASSAPGGGYGYGYTF. The CDR3 DNA reads TGTGCCAGCAGCGCCCCCGGGGGAGGATACGGTTATGGCTACACCTTC. Based on the CDR3 plus reference TRBV9 and TRBJ1-2, the full variable domain is DSGVTQTPKHLITATGQRVTLRCSPRSGDLSVYWYQQSLDQGLQFLIQYYNGEERAKGNILERFSAQQFPDLHSELNLSSLELGDSALYFCASSAPGGGYGYGYTFGSGTRLTVV.

J is TRBJ2-4 and V is TRBV19; no firm D call. Trimming left V 3 bases short and J 3 bases short, with 21 bases between. Germline CDR1 and CDR2: LNHDA and SQIVND (reference sequence). The CDR3 length is 18 residues. DNA for the CDR3: TGTGCCAGTAGTATCCCCACCGATTCGGTGGACCTCAAAAACATTCAGTACTTC. As protein: CASSIPTDSVDLKNIQYF.

This chain links TRBV5-8 with TRBJ2-5; 8 nucleotides line up with TRBD2. The germline V gene encodes CDR1 SGHTS and CDR2 YDEGEE. V shed 0 bases and J 5 bases; nucleotides not matched to a gene: 3. There are 14 residues in the CDR3. The DNA for the CDR3 is TGTGCCAGCAGCTTGGCAGCGGGGGAGGAGACCCAGTACTTC. It yields the protein CASSLAAGEETQYF.

This clone showed up just once. Other nucleotide sequences in the sample specify the same CDR3. The chain couples TRBV5-6 to TRBJ2-7, with TRBD1 as a possible D gene (5 bases). V was pared by 2 bases and J by 1 base, with 7 bases between. The CDR3 is 13 amino acids. Germline V gives CDR1 SGHDT, CDR2 YYEEEE. The CDR3 coding sequence is TGTGCCAGCAGCTTTGACAGTTCCTACGAGCAGTACTTC. Encoded protein: CASSFDSSYEQYF.

The J gene is TRBJ2-3, the V gene TRBV19; D call uncertain. Germline V gives CDR1 LNHDA, CDR2 SQIVND (reference sequence). V lost 5 bases, J lost 2 bases, and 8 bases lay in between. The CDR3 sequence is 13 residues long. CDR3 loop: CASSDVYTDTQYF. CDR3 coding DNA: TGTGCCAGTAGTGACGTATACACAGATACGCAGTATTTT.

V usage is TRBV9 and J usage is TRBJ2-1; D tentatively fits TRBD1 or TRBD2 (6 bases each). In germline, CDR1 is SGDLS, CDR2 YYNGEE. The CDR3 runs 16 residues. The V end was cut by 4 bases, the J end by 5 bases, with 19 bases between. The DNA of the CDR3 is TGTGCCAGCAGCCACAACAGGGCTGCGGGACACAATGAGCAGTTCTTC. This translates into CASSHNRAAGHNEQFF.